This is a list of T cell receptor beta chains from one sample in a study of T cells in Graves' hyperthyroidism and ophthalmopathy. In TCRdb, the multiplex PCR reads were re-called with MiXCR into one record per CDR3 protein. The sample lists around 290,000 distinct CDR3 sequences; 15% to 20% were seen once. Source material: blood. These receptor sequences come from a woman in her sixties with Graves' ophthalmopathy. The CDR3 runs from the conserved cysteine through the conserved F or W. A D gene is named only where the DNA matches it firmly. Size values are once, few and many counts, or a class for expanded clones, and some rows have none.

abundance	v_gene	d_gene	j_gene	CDR3aa	CDR3nt
many	TRBV20-1	NA	TRBJ1-4	CSVSGELNEKLFF	TGCAGTGTAAGCGGGGAATTGAATGAAAAACTGTTTTTT
few	TRBV20-1	NA	TRBJ1-1	CSAREIPGEAFF	TGCAGTGCTAGAGAAATACCGGGGGAAGCTTTCTTT
NA	TRBV4-1	NA	TRBJ1-4	CASSQGDMGVEKLFF	TGCGCCAGCAGCCAGGGGGACATGGGAGTTGAAAAACTGTTTTTT
many	TRBV6-1	NA	TRBJ1-2	CASSEGVPGDYGYTF	TGTGCCAGCAGTGAAGGGGTCCCCGGGGACTATGGCTACACCTTC
NA	TRBV27	NA	TRBJ2-5	CASSLFRGVQETQYF	TGTGCCAGCAGTTTATTCCGGGGAGTTCAAGAGACCCAGTACTTC
NA	TRBV5-5	NA	TRBJ1-1	CASSPWGSSEAFF	TGTGCCAGCAGCCCTTGGGGTTCTAGTGAAGCTTTCTTT
few	TRBV27	TRBD1	TRBJ1-3	CASSRTGTASGNTIYF	TGTGCCAGCAGCCGAACCGGGACAGCCTCTGGAAACACCATATATTTT
few	TRBV25-1	NA	TRBJ1-5	CASQGSNQPQHF	TGTGCCTCCCAGGGTTCCAATCAGCCCCAGCATTTT
few	TRBV6-2/TRBV6-3	NA	TRBJ2-2	CASSYSRDVGELFF	TGTGCCAGCAGTTACTCACGGGATGTCGGGGAGCTGTTTTTT
many	TRBV10-3	TRBD1	TRBJ1-1	CAISERDRVTEAFF	TGTGCCATCAGTGAGAGGGACAGGGTAACTGAAGCTTTCTTT
many	TRBV18	TRBD1	TRBJ1-2	CASSSTGVDGYTF	TGTGCCAGCTCATCGACAGGGGTTGATGGCTACACCTTC
many	TRBV6-9	TRBD1	TRBJ1-1	CASSYSTGGNRNTEAFF	TGTGCCAGCAGTTATTCGACAGGGGGGAACAGGAACACTGAAGCTTTCTTT
NA	TRBV5-1	NA	TRBJ1-6	CASREDVTLHF	TGCGCCAGCAGGGAGGATGTGACTCTCCACTTT
few	TRBV5-5	NA	TRBJ1-1	CASSLVFSYLSYEAFF	TGTGCCAGCAGCTTGGTGTTCAGCTACCTCAGCTATGAAGCTTTCTTT
NA	TRBV18	NA	TRBJ1-4	CASSDRAGPEGKLFF	TGTGCCAGCTCAGACCGGGCCGGCCCGGAGGGAAAACTGTTTTTT
few	TRBV18	NA	TRBJ1-6	CASSPPGTASPLHF	TGTGCCAGCTCTCCCCCCGGGACCGCCTCACCCCTCCACTTT
many	TRBV18	TRBD1	TRBJ2-7	CASSPGGQGLYEQYF	TGTGCCAGCTCACCTGGTGGACAGGGGCTCTACGAGCAGTACTTC
NA	TRBV20-1	NA	TRBJ2-2	CSARDQGPGGGELFF	TGCAGTGCTAGAGACCAGGGACCCGGAGGCGGGGAGCTGTTTTTT
few	TRBV4-2	NA	TRBJ1-5	CASSQGGQDNQPQHF	TGTGCCAGCAGCCAAGGTGGCCAGGACAATCAGCCCCAGCATTTT
many	TRBV6-1	NA	TRBJ2-3	CASTKGGGTDTQYF	TGTGCCAGCACTAAGGGCGGAGGCACAGATACGCAGTATTTT
many	TRBV28	TRBD2	TRBJ2-2	CASSRLADTGELFF	TGTGCCAGCTCTAGACTAGCGGACACCGGGGAGCTGTTTTTT
many	TRBV5-1	NA	TRBJ2-2	CASSSGTVNTGELFF	TGCGCCAGCAGCTCCGGGACGGTGAACACCGGGGAGCTGTTTTTT
few	TRBV20-1	NA	TRBJ2-3	CSARDRMGDTDTQYF	TGCAGTGCTAGAGATCGAATGGGGGACACAGATACGCAGTATTTT
NA	TRBV5-1	TRBD1	TRBJ1-2	CASSFLIGTGGNYGYTF	TGCGCCAGCAGCTTTTTAATCGGGACAGGGGGCAACTATGGCTACACCTTC
NA	TRBV11-2	NA	TRBJ2-5	CASSHPRRGGEETQYF	TGTGCCAGCAGCCACCCTCGGCGTGGGGGCGAGGAGACCCAGTACTTC
NA	TRBV24-1	NA	TRBJ2-3	CATESISTGTQYF	TGTGCCACGGAGAGTATTAGCACAGGTACGCAGTATTTT
many	TRBV10-3	NA	TRBJ1-5	CAISTQGNQPQHF	TGTGCCATCAGTACACAGGGCAATCAGCCCCAGCATTTT
many	TRBV20-1	NA	TRBJ2-3	CSARYAGAKDTQYF	TGCAGTGCTCGCTATGCGGGGGCTAAAGATACGCAGTATTTT